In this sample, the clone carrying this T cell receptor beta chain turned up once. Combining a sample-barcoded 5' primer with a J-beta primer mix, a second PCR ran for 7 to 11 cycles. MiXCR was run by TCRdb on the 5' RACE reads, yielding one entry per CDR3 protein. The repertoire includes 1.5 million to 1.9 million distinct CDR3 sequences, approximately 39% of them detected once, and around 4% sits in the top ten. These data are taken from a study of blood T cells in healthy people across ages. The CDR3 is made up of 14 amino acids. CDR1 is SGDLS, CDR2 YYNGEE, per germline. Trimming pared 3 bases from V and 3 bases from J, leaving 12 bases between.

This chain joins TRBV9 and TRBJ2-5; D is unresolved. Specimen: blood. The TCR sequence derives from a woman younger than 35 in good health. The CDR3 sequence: CASSATLSEETQYF. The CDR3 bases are TGTGCCAGCAGCGCTACCCTAAGCGAAGAGACCCAGTACTTC.